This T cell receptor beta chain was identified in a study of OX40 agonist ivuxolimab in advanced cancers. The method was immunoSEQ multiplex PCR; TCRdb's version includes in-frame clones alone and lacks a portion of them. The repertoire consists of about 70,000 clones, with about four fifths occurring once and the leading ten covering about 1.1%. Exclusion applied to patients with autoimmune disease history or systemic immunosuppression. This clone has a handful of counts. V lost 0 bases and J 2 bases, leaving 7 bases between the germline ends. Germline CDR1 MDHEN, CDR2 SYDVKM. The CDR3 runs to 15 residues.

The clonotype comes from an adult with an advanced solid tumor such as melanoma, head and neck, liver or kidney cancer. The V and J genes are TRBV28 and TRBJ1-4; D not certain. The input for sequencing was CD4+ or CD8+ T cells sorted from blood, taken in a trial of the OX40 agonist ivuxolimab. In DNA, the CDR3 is TGTGCCAGCAGTTTATGGGGGAGCACTAATGAAAAACTGTTTTTT. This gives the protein CASSLWGSTNEKLFF.